This T cell receptor beta chain is from a study of post-analysis software for immune sequencing data. Across the study: Progressive-relapsing, secondary progressive and relapsing-remitting multiple sclerosis were among the disease courses included.

Germline assignment: CDR1 DFQATT and CDR2 SNEGSKA (reference sequence). The CDR3 totals 13 residues. The V gene end was trimmed by 3 bases and the J gene end by 15 bases; junction bases not matched to a gene: 14. Study-level results: Significantly lower normalized Chao1 diversity was seen in multiple sclerosis patients than in controls. Samples made in the same batch grouped tightly together by F measure. Roughly 5 TRBV segments occurring more often in patients than controls included TRBV5-6, TRBV5-1 and TRBV20-1.

This clonotype turned up a few times. Its antigen is undetermined. Unique molecular identifiers had been added to the TCR beta cDNA libraries. About 500,000 cDNA molecules were obtained per 1 to 10 million input T cells. Each CDR3 protein gets one entry after TCRdb re-called the PCR reads with MiXCR. The sample lists hundreds of thousands of distinct CDR3 sequences, roughly 45% seen once, with about 12% in the top ten. This chain connects TRBV20-1 to TRBJ2-1; TRBD2 aligns across 7 bases. This clonotype was obtained from a girl under 18 with multiple sclerosis. Sequencing was done on a sample of blood. This CDR3 reads CSASMGRDYLPFF. In DNA, the CDR3 is TGCAGTGCTAGTATGGGCCGGGACTATCTTCCGTTCTTC.